The clone carrying this T cell receptor (beta chain) was seen ten or more times. Its antigen remains unknown. This CDR3 has 13 residues. CDR1 and CDR2 from the germline V gene are DFQATT and SNEGSKA (reference sequence). V was shortened by 5 bases and J by 4 bases, with 12 bases between the two germline ends. Each CDR3 protein gets one entry after TCRdb re-called the 5' RACE reads with MiXCR. The sample yields fewer than 550,000 distinct CDR3 sequences, roughly 5.3% seen once. This sample stems from a study of CD8 T cells in ankylosing spondylitis. Study-wide points: Disease-linked clones were CD8+ and relatively rare in peripheral blood. Eight or nine highly homologous variants formed a TCR beta motif that appeared characteristic of ankylosing spondylitis blood. In the blood and synovial fluid of reactive arthritis, some motif variants had been previously reported.

V gene TRBV20-1 combines with J gene TRBJ2-1; possibly TRBD2 for D (5 bases). Sequences were obtained from blood, either unsorted or a sorted T cell fraction (not recorded which). The source of this sequence is a male donor with ankylosing spondylitis. The CDR3 DNA is TGCAGTGCTGCTAGCAGGATGTACAATGAGCAGTTCTTC. This translates into CSAASRMYNEQFF.